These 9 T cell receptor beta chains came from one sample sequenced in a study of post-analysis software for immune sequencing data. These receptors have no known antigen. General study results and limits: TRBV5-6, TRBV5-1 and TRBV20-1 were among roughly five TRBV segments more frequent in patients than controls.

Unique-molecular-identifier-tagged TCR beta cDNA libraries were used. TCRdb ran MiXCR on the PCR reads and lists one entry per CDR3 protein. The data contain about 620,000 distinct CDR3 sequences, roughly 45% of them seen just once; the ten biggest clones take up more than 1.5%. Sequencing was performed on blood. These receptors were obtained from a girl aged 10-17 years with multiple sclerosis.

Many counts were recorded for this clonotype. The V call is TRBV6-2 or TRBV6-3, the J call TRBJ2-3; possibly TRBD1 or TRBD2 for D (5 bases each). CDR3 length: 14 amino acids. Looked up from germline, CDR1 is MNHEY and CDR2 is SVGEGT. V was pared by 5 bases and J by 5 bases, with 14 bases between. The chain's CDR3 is CASSRRTGGDTQYF. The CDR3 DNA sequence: TGTGCCAGCAGTCGACGGACTGGGGGAGATACGCAGTATTTT.

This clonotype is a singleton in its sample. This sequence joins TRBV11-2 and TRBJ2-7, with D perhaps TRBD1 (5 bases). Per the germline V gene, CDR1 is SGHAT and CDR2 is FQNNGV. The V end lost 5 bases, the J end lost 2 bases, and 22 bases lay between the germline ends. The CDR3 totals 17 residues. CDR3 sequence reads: CASSPRAGSPRTYEQYF. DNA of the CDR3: TGTGCCAGCAGCCCCCGTGCAGGGTCCCCCAGGACCTACGAGCAGTACTTC. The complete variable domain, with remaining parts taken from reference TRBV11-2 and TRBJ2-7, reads EAGVAQSPRYKIIEKRQSVAFWCNPISGHATLYWYQQILGQGPKLLIQFQNNGVVDDSQLPKDRFSAERLKGVDSTLKIQPAKLEDSAVYLCASSPRAGSPRTYEQYFGPGTRLTVT.

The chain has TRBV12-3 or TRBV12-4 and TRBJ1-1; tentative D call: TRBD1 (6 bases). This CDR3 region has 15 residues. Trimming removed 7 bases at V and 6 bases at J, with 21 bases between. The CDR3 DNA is TGTGCCAGCACTTTCTTTACAGGGCCGAGCGCTGAAGCTTTCTTT. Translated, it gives CASTFFTGPSAEAFF.

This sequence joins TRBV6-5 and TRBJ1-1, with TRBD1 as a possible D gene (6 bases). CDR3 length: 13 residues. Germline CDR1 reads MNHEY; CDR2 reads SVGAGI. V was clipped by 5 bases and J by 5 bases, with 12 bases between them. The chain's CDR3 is CASSEGGQTEAFF. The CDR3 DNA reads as TGTGCCAGCAGTGAGGGAGGACAGACTGAAGCTTTCTTT.

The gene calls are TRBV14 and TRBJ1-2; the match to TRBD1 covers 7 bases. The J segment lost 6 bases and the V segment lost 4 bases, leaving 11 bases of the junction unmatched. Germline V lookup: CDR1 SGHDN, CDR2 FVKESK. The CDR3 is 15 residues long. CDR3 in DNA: TGTGCCAGCAGCCCCCGGACAGGCTATTTGGATGGCTACACCTTC. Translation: CASSPRTGYLDGYTF.

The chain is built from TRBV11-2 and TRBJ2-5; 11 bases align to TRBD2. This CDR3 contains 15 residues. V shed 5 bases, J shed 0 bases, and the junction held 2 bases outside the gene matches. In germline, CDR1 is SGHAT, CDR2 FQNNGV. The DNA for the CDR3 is TGTGCCAGCAGCCGACTAGCGGGGTACCAAGAGACCCAGTACTTC. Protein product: CASSRLAGYQETQYF.

The CDR3 sequence is CASTSTGREETQYF. The CDR3 nucleotides read TGTGCCAGCACCTCAACGGGGAGGGAAGAGACCCAGTACTTC. The chain is built from TRBV12-3 or TRBV12-4 and TRBJ2-5, with 7 bases identical to TRBD2. V lost 7 bases to trimming and J lost 3 bases; unmatched junction nucleotides: 8. The CDR3 is made up of 14 amino acids.

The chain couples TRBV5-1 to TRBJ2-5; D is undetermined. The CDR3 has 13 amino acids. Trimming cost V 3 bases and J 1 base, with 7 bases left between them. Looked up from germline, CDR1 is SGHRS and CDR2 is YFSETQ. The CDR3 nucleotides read TGCGCCAGCAGCTCCGCTAGCCAAGAGACCCAGTACTTC. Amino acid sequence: CASSSASQETQYF. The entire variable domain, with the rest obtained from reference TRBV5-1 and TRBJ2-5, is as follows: KAGVTQTPRYLIKTRGQQVTLSCSPISGHRSVSWYQQTPGQGLQFLFEYFSETQRNKGNFPGRFSGRQFSNSRSEMNVSTLELGDSALYLCASSSASQETQYFGPGTRLLVL.

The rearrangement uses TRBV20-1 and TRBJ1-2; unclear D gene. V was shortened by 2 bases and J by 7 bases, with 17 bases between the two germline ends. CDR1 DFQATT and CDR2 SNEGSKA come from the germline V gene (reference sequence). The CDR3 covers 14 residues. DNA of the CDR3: TGCAGTGCTAGACTGACAAGGCTTAAAAGTGGCTACACCTTC. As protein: CSARLTRLKSGYTF.